The clone carrying this TCR beta chain was picked up many times. Its specificity is not known. The entry originates in a study of breast tumors, draining lymph nodes, adjacent tissues. Findings of the study overall: Data fit most tumor T cells coming from lymph node, expanding in tumor. Tumor repertoires ranked between lymph nodes and nontumor tissue in diversity, with V and J gene preferences. Luminal-like breast cancer showed significantly higher tumor–nontumor repertoire similarity than basal-like. Data only fit, rather than demonstrated, lymph node origin of most tumor T cells.

Samples came from axillary lymph nodes draining the breast cancer. One entry per CDR3 protein results from TCRdb running MiXCR on the multiplex PCR reads. The data hold 100,000 or so distinct CDR3 sequences, with approximately 21% observed a single time. The germline CDR1 and CDR2 sequences are DFQATT and SNEGSKA (reference sequence). The CDR3 extends over 13 amino acids. The V segment lost 3 bases and the J segment 4 bases; nucleotides outside the gene matches: 2. Sequencing was done on a sample of axillary lymph node tissue. V gene TRBV20-1 combines with J gene TRBJ2-7; 11 bases map to TRBD2. The receptor comes from a female donor with breast cancer. Some clones in this sample may be carry-over from other donors' samples. CDR3 nucleotide sequence: TGCAGTGCTAGCGGGACTAGCGGTTACGAGCAGTACTTC. It codes for CSASGTSGYEQYF.